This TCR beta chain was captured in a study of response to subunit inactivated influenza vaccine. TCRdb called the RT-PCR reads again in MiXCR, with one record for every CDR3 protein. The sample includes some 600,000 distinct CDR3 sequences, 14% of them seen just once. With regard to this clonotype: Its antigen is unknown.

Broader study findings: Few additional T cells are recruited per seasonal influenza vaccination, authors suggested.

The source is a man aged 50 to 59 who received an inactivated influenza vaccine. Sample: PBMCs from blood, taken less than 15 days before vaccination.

The CDR3 spells CATKDRTDTQYF. The CDR3, as DNA: TGTGCCACCAAGGACCGCACAGATACGCAGTATTTT. The chain carries TRBV24-1 and TRBJ2-3; D not certain. The CDR3 consists of 12 residues. The V end was cut by 8 bases, the J end by 1 base, with 6 bases between. Germline loops: CDR1 KGHDR, CDR2 SFDVKD.